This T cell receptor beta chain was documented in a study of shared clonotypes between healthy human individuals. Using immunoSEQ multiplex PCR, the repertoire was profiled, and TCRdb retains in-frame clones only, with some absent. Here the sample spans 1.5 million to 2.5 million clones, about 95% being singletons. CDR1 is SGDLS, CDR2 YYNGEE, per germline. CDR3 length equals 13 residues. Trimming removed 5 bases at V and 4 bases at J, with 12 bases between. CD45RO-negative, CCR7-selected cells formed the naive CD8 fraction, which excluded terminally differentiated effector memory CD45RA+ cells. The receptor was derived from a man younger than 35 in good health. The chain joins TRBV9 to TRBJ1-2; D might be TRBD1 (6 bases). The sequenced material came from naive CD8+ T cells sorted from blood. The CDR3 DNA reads TGTGCCAGCAGTCTAGGGGGGCCCTATGGCTACACCTTC. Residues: CASSLGGPYGYTF. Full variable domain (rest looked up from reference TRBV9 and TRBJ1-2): DSGVTQTPKHLITATGQRVTLRCSPRSGDLSVYWYQQSLDQGLQFLIQYYNGEERAKGNILERFSAQQFPDLHSELNLSSLELGDSALYFCASSLGGPYGYTFGSGTRLTVV.